This T cell receptor beta chain was retrieved from a study of response to subunit inactivated influenza vaccine. Broader study findings: It was suggested by the authors that few new T cells are recruited by each seasonal influenza vaccination.

TCRdb passed the RT-PCR reads through MiXCR, listing each CDR3 protein once. The table records under 750,000 distinct CDR3 sequences, roughly 12% of them present only once. With regard to this clonotype: Antigen specificity is unknown.

Trimming stripped 5 bases from V and 5 bases from J, with 11 bases between. The CDR3 has 13 residues. Germline assignment: CDR1 KGHDR and CDR2 SFDVKD. This chain links TRBV24-1 with TRBJ1-2; unclear D gene. The receptor was isolated from a man in his fifties who received an inactivated influenza vaccine. Here the sequenced sample was PBMCs from blood, taken on the day of vaccination. DNA of the CDR3: TGTGCCACCAGTGCGGAAGCGGATTATGGCTACACCTTC. Its translation: CATSAEADYGYTF.